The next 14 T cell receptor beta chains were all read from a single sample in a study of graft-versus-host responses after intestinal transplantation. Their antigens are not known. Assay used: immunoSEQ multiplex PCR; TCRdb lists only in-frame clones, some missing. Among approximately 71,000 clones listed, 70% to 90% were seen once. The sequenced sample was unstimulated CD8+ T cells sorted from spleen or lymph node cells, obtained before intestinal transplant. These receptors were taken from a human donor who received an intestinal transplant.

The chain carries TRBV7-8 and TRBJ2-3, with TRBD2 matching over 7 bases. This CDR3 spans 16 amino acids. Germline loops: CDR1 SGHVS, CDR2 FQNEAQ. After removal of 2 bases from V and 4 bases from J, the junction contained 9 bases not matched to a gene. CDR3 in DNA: TGTGCCAGCAGCTTAAGATTAGCGGGTAGCTCAGATACGCAGTATTTT. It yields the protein CASSLRLAGSSDTQYF.

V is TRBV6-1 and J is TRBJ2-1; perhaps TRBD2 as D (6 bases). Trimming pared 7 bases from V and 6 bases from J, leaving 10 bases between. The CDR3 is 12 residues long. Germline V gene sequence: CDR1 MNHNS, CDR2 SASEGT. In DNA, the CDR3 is TGTGCCAGCATAGGGAGGCTCAATGAGCAGTTCTTC. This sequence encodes CASIGRLNEQFF.

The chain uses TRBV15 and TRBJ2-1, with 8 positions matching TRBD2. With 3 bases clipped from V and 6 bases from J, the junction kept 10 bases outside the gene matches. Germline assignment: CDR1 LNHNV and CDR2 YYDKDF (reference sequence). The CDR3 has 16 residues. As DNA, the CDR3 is TGTGCCACCAGCAGCCTAGAGCGGGAGTTATCCAATGAGCAGTTCTTC. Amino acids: CATSSLERELSNEQFF.

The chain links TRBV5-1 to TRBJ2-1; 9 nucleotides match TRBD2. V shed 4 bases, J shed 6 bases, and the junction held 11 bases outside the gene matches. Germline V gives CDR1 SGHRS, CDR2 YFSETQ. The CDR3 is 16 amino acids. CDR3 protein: CASSAESGGWGNEQFF. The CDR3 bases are TGCGCCAGCAGCGCAGAAAGCGGGGGGTGGGGCAATGAGCAGTTCTTC.

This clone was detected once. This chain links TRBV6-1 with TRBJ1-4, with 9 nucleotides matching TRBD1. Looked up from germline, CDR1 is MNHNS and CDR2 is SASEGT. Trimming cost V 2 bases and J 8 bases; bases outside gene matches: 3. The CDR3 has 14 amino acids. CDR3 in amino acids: CASSEYRGREKLFF. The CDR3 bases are TGTGCCAGCAGTGAATACAGGGGGCGCGAAAAACTGTTTTTT.

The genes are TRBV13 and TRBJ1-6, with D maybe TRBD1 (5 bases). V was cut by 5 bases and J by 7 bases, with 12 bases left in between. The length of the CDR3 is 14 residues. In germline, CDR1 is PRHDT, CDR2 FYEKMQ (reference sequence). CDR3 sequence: CASSNRDLNSPLHF. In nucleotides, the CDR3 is TGTGCCAGCAGCAACCGGGACTTGAATTCACCCCTCCACTTT.

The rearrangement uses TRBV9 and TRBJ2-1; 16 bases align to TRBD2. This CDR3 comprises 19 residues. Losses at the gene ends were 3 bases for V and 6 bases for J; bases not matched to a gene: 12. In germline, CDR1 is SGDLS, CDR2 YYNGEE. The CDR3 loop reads CASSGPGLAGGPRGNEQFF. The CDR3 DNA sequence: TGTGCCAGCAGCGGGCCGGGACTAGCGGGAGGGCCCCGAGGCAATGAGCAGTTCTTC.

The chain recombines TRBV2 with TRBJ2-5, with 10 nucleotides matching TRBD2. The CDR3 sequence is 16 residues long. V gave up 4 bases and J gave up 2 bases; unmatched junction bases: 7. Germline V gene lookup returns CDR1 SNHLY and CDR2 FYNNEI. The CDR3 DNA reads TGTGCCAGCAGTGGATATAGCGGGGGGCGACAAGAGACCCAGTACTTC. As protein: CASSGYSGGRQETQYF. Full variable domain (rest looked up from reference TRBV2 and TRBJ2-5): EPEVTQTPSHQVTQMGQEVILRCVPISNHLYFYWYRQILGQKVEFLVSFYNNEISEKSEIFDDQFSVERPDGSNFTLKIRSTKLEDSAMYFCASSGYSGGRQETQYFGPGTRLLVL.

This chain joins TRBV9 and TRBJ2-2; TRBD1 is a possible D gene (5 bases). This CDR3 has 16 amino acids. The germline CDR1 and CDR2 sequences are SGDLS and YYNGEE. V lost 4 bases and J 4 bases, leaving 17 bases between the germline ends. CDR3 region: CASSPGGRGPTGELFF. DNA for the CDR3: TGTGCCAGCAGCCCAGGCGGTAGGGGTCCCACCGGGGAGCTGTTTTTT.

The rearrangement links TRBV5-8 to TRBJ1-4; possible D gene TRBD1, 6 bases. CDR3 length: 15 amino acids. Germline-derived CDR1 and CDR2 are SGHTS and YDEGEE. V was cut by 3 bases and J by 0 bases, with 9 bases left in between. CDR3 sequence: CASSWGQATNEKLFF. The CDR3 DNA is TGTGCCAGCAGCTGGGGACAAGCAACTAATGAAAAACTGTTTTTT.

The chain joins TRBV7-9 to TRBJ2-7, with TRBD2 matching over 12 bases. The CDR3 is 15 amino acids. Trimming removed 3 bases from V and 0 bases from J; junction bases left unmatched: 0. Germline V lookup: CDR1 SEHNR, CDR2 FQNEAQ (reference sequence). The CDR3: CASSLTSGSSYEQYF. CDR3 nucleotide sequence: TGTGCCAGCAGCTTGACTAGCGGGAGCTCCTACGAGCAGTACTTC.

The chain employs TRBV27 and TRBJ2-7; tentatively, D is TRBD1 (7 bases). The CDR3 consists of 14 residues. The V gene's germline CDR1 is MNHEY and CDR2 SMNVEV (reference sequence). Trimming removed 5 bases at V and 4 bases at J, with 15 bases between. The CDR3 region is CASSPTGRWYEQYF. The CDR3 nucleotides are TGTGCCAGCAGTCCGACAGGGAGGTGGTACGAGCAGTACTTC.

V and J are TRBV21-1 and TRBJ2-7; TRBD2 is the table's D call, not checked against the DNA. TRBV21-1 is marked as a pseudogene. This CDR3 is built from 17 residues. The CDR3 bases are TGTGCCAGCAGCTCCCCCCGGCGGGAGGGCCCGAACTACGAGCAGTACTTC. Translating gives CASSSPRREGPNYEQYF.

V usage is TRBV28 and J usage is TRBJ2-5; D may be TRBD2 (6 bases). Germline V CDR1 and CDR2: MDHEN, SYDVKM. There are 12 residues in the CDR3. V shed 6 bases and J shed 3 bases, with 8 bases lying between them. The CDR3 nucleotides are TGTGCCAGCAGGGGGGGTGAAGAGACCCAGTACTTC. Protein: CASRGGEETQYF.